Presented here are 15 T cell receptor beta chains from one specimen sequenced in a study of cytomegalovirus exposure and HLA in healthy donors. 60 Vbeta and 13 Jbeta primers were used in PCR. Generated by immunoSEQ multiplex PCR, the TCRdb table keeps only in-frame clones and is missing some. This sample yields some 110,000 clones, of which roughly 85% are seen a single time; 22% belongs to the top ten. Specimen: PBMCs. These receptors originate from a man aged 25-45 years in good health and CMV-seropositive.

The V gene is TRBV2, the J gene TRBJ2-3, with no clear D. Per the germline V gene, CDR1 is SNHLY and CDR2 is FYNNEI. This CDR3 has 10 amino acids. V was trimmed by 8 bases and J by 6 bases, leaving 6 bases between them. Here the CDR3 reads CASARDTQYF. As DNA, the CDR3 is TGTGCCAGCGCTCGGGATACGCAGTATTTT.

This sequence joins TRBV29-1 and TRBJ2-5; D may be TRBD1 (5 bases). Germline assignment: CDR1 SQVTM and CDR2 ANQGSEA. V lost 3 bases and J 5 bases, leaving 16 bases between the germline ends. The CDR3 is made up of 14 amino acids. The DNA for the CDR3 is TGCAGCGTTGAGGCAGGGTACATGACGGAGACCCAGTACTTC. It codes for CSVEAGYMTETQYF. Together with reference TRBV29-1 and TRBJ2-5, the CDR3 gives the full variable domain: SAVISQKPSRDICQRGTSLTIQCQVDSQVTMMFWYRQQPGQSLTLIATANQGSEATYESGFVIDKFPISRPNLTFSTLTVSNMSPEDSSIYLCSVEAGYMTETQYFGPGTRLLVL.

The CDR3 DNA is TGTGCCAGCTCCCTAGACTACACAGATACGCAGTATTTT. Encoded protein: CASSLDYTDTQYF. The chain employs TRBV18 and TRBJ2-3, with D possibly being TRBD2 (5 bases). The V end was cut by 6 bases, the J end by 2 bases, with 9 bases between. CDR1 and CDR2 (germline): KGHSH, LQKENI. CDR3 length: 13 residues.

V gene TRBV11-2 combines with J gene TRBJ2-3; 8 bases agree with TRBD2. CDR3 length equals 17 residues. Trimming removed 3 bases from V and 2 bases from J; junction bases left unmatched: 10. CDR1 and CDR2 from the germline V gene are SGHAT and FQNNGV. The CDR3 reads CASSFGSGGRHTDTQYF. The DNA for the CDR3 is TGTGCCAGCAGCTTTGGTTCGGGGGGGAGGCACACAGATACGCAGTATTTT.

The chain recombines TRBV5-1 with TRBJ2-2; a weak D match, TRBD1 (6 bases). The germline V gene has CDR1 SGHRS and CDR2 YFSETQ. The V gene lost 0 bases and the J gene lost 1 base, with 19 bases spanning the gap. The CDR3 runs 19 residues. This chain's CDR3 is CASSLGQAGVYLNTGELFF. CDR3 bases: TGCGCCAGCAGCTTGGGTCAGGCAGGGGTTTATCTGAACACCGGGGAGCTGTTTTTT.

V is TRBV7-7 and J is TRBJ2-1; 9 nucleotides agree with TRBD2. Trimming removed 1 base from V and 10 bases from J; junction bases left unmatched: 2. The length of the CDR3 is 13 residues. Germline CDR1 SSHAT, CDR2 FNYEAQ (reference sequence). CDR3 region: CASSLEAGGEQFF. The CDR3 coding sequence is TGTGCCAGCAGCTTAGAGGCGGGGGGGGAGCAGTTCTTC. The whole variable domain, remainder taken from reference TRBV7-7 and TRBJ2-1, is GAGVSQSPRYKVTKRGQDVTLRCDPISSHATLYWYQQALGQGPEFLTYFNYEAQPDKSGLPSDRFSAERPEGSISTLTIQRTEQRDSAMYRCASSLEAGGEQFFGPGTRLTVL.

This chain links TRBV4-2 with TRBJ2-2; D gene ambiguous. This CDR3 region has 17 residues. The germline V and J ends were trimmed by 0 bases and 4 bases, with 15 bases remaining between them. The germline V gene encodes CDR1 LGHNA and CDR2 YNFKEQ. The CDR3 protein is CASSQDADSMGTGELFF. As DNA, the CDR3 is TGTGCCAGCAGCCAAGATGCAGACTCGATGGGCACCGGGGAGCTGTTTTTT.

V usage is TRBV5-1 and J usage is TRBJ2-5, with TRBD2 matching 12 bases. Germline CDR1 and CDR2: SGHRS and YFSETQ. V lost 4 bases to trimming and J lost 1 base; unmatched junction nucleotides: 5. This CDR3 is built from 16 residues. CDR3 bases: TGCGCCAGCAGCGAAACTAGCGGGGGGCCCCAAGAGACCCAGTACTTC. It translates to CASSETSGGPQETQYF. The full variable domain, in which reference TRBV5-1 and TRBJ2-5 provide the parts outside the CDR3, is KAGVTQTPRYLIKTRGQQVTLSCSPISGHRSVSWYQQTPGQGLQFLFEYFSETQRNKGNFPGRFSGRQFSNSRSEMNVSTLELGDSALYLCASSETSGGPQETQYFGPGTRLLVL.

The rearrangement links TRBV28 to TRBJ1-2; 9 bases are shared with TRBD1. The germline V gene encodes CDR1 MDHEN and CDR2 SYDVKM. The CDR3 totals 14 residues. After removal of 6 bases from V and 5 bases from J, the junction contained 7 bases not matched to a gene. Here the CDR3 reads CASSLSTGGYGYTF. The CDR3 DNA is TGTGCCAGCAGCCTCTCGACAGGGGGATATGGCTACACCTTC.

V is TRBV28 and J is TRBJ1-3; D gene uncertain. The CDR3 is 14 amino acids. Trimming took 2 bases from V and 0 from J, leaving 5 bases between them. Germline lookup yields CDR1 MDHEN and CDR2 SYDVKM. For the CDR3, the DNA is TGTGCCAGCAGTTTACCCGGCTCTGGAAACACCATATATTTT. This gives the protein CASSLPGSGNTIYF. Complete variable domain (other parts from reference TRBV28 and TRBJ1-3): DVKVTQSSRYLVKRTGEKVFLECVQDMDHENMFWYRQDPGLGLRLIYFSYDVKMKEKGDIPEGYSVSREKKERFSLILESASTNQTSMYLCASSLPGSGNTIYFGEGSWLTVV.

This chain uses TRBV15 with TRBJ1-4; tentative D call: TRBD1 (5 bases). This CDR3 has 17 amino acids. CDR1 LNHNV and CDR2 YYDKDF come from the germline V gene (reference sequence). Trimming pared 0 bases from V and 8 bases from J, leaving 19 bases between. The CDR3, as DNA: TGTGCCACCAGCAGAGATTGGGTGGGGGGGACTGAAGAAAAACTGTTTTTT. It codes for CATSRDWVGGTEEKLFF.

The chain links TRBV29-1 to TRBJ1-1; TRBD1 is a possible D gene (6 bases). CDR1 is SQVTM and CDR2 is ANQGSEA in the germline V gene. CDR3 size: 12 residues. Deletions cut 6 bases from V and 2 bases from J, with 10 bases between. The CDR3 DNA sequence: TGCAGCGTGAGGACAGTCAACACTGAAGCTTTCTTT. As protein: CSVRTVNTEAFF. Filled out from reference TRBV29-1 and TRBJ1-1, the complete variable domain reads SAVISQKPSRDICQRGTSLTIQCQVDSQVTMMFWYRQQPGQSLTLIATANQGSEATYESGFVIDKFPISRPNLTFSTLTVSNMSPEDSSIYLCSVRTVNTEAFFGQGTRLTVV.

The chain has TRBV7-9 and TRBJ2-3; 7 bases align to TRBD1. V was pared by 5 bases and J by 0 bases, with 8 bases of the junction left unmatched. CDR1 SEHNR and CDR2 FQNEAQ come from the germline V gene (reference sequence). The CDR3 contains 16 residues. The CDR3 protein is CASSIRDSPSTDTQYF. The CDR3 nucleotides read TGTGCCAGCAGCATCCGGGACAGCCCTAGCACAGATACGCAGTATTTT.

The J gene is TRBJ1-1, the V gene TRBV29-1; 7 bases align to TRBD1. The CDR3 length is 13 residues. Germline lookup yields CDR1 SQVTM and CDR2 ANQGSEA. V was clipped by 6 bases and J by 0 bases; unmatched bases: 4. The CDR3 spells CSVATGLNTEAFF. CDR3 nucleotide sequence: TGCAGCGTAGCGACAGGGCTGAACACTGAAGCTTTCTTT.

This chain connects TRBV5-5 to TRBJ2-5; D is unclear. Deletions cut 2 bases from V and 3 bases from J, with 8 bases between. Germline CDR1 SGHKS, CDR2 YYEKEE (reference sequence). The CDR3 totals 13 residues. The CDR3 region is CASSFGSKETQYF. CDR3 nucleotides: TGTGCCAGCAGCTTCGGGTCCAAAGAGACCCAGTACTTC.